A single sample is the source of the 30 T cell receptor beta chains below, sequenced in a study of T cell changes during pregnancy in multiple sclerosis (dated by TCRdb to about 2019). Library preparation used the immunoSEQ multiplex PCR assay. What TCRdb holds here is the immuneACCESS table cut down to in-frame rearrangements. Part of the clones is not present; checked against another copy, under half of the missing clones reflect an unresolved V gene, and the others are unexplained. This sample holds about 77,000 clones; approximately 91% were observed only once. The ten largest clones add up to over 1.5% of the sample. The sample consisted of peripheral blood, taken before pregnancy. The origin of the receptors is a female donor with multiple sclerosis, enrolled in a pregnancy study.

J is TRBJ2-5 and V is TRBV5-1, with 7 bases identical to TRBD1. The CDR3 extends over 14 amino acids. V was pared by 3 bases and J by 1 base, with 3 bases of the junction left unmatched. CDR1 and CDR2 (germline): SGHRS, YFSETQ. CDR3 amino acids: CASSWDSLQETQYF. CDR3 DNA: TGCGCCAGCAGCTGGGACAGTCTCCAAGAGACCCAGTACTTC.

The sample holds a few counts of this clone. V usage is TRBV21-1 and J usage is TRBJ2-3; TRBD1, the D gene given by the table, was not confirmed from the DNA. TRBV21-1 is listed as a pseudogene. The CDR3 consists of 16 residues. CDR3 in amino acids: CASSIPRDRVTDTQYF. The CDR3 DNA sequence: TGTGCCAGCAGCATCCCGCGGGACAGGGTTACAGATACGCAGTATTTT.

This rearrangement joins TRBV9 to TRBJ2-6, with 9 bases matching TRBD1. The CDR3 is made up of 18 amino acids. V was clipped by 2 bases and J by 1 base; unmatched bases: 7. CDR1 is SGDLS and CDR2 is YYNGEE in the germline V gene. The CDR3 coding sequence is TGTGCCAGCAGCGTTGGGACAGGGCGCTTTTCTGGGGCCAACGTCCTGACTTTC. It specifies CASSVGTGRFSGANVLTF.

The rearrangement links TRBV9 to TRBJ1-2; D is undetermined. Germline values: CDR1 SGDLS, CDR2 YYNGEE. Trimming took off 3 bases at V and 0 bases at J, with 9 bases between the two ends. The CDR3 extends over 14 amino acids. CDR3 nucleotide sequence: TGTGCCAGCAGCGCCACTTCACCTAACTATGGCTACACCTTC. Its translation is CASSATSPNYGYTF.

The chain combines TRBV7-9 with TRBJ2-7, with 7 bases aligning to TRBD1. With V trimmed by 2 bases and J by 5 bases, 9 bases remained unmatched. CDR3 size: 15 residues. Germline CDR1 reads SEHNR; CDR2 reads FQNEAQ (reference sequence). The CDR3 loop is CASSLSRGQSDEQYF. CDR3 sequence (DNA): TGTGCCAGCAGCTTAAGTAGGGGGCAAAGTGACGAGCAGTACTTC.

This clone occurred once. The chain uses TRBV2 and TRBJ1-1; D may be TRBD1 (5 bases). Trimming shortened V by 6 bases and J by 6 bases, and 17 bases separated the two germline ends. The CDR3 has 14 amino acids. Germline assignment: CDR1 SNHLY and CDR2 FYNNEI. The CDR3 spells CASRIMGERAEAFF. CDR3 in DNA: TGTGCCAGCAGGATAATGGGGGAGCGGGCTGAAGCTTTCTTT.

This clone was counted only a few times. This chain connects TRBV2 to TRBJ1-5; no firm D call. CDR3 length equals 13 residues. With 5 bases removed from V and 9 bases from J, the gap between germline ends came to 14 bases. Germline CDR1 reads SNHLY; CDR2 reads FYNNEI. CDR3 in amino acids: CASSLFPGGPQHF. The DNA for the CDR3 is TGTGCCAGCAGTCTCTTTCCCGGAGGGCCCCAGCATTTT.

The genes are TRBV27 and TRBJ1-1; D is uncertain. The CDR3 totals 13 residues. Germline CDR1 reads MNHEY; CDR2 reads SMNVEV (reference sequence). Trimming took 6 bases from V and 0 from J, leaving 8 bases between them. CDR3 DNA: TGTGCCAGCAGCCAGATCTTGAACACTGAAGCTTTCTTT. This encodes CASSQILNTEAFF.

The chain recombines TRBV20-1 with TRBJ1-1; tentatively, D is TRBD1 (6 bases). V lost 6 bases, J lost 5 bases, and 10 bases lay in between. This CDR3 spans 11 amino acids. CDR1 DFQATT and CDR2 SNEGSKA come from the germline V gene (reference sequence). CDR3 DNA sequence: TGCAGTGCGGGCAGGGGTACTGAAGCTTTCTTT. Translating gives CSAGRGTEAFF.

The chain couples TRBV5-1 to TRBJ2-2; 10 positions agree with TRBD1. CDR3 length: 16 amino acids. Germline-derived CDR1 and CDR2 are SGHRS and YFSETQ. V trimming: 2 bases; J trimming: 3 bases; junction bases outside the gene matches: 4. In DNA form, the CDR3 reads TGCGCCAGCAGCTTCGGGACAGGGGTTTACACCGGGGAGCTGTTTTTT. Protein sequence: CASSFGTGVYTGELFF.

V is TRBV5-1 and J is TRBJ1-1; 7 bases match TRBD1. CDR3 length: 17 amino acids. Looked up from germline, CDR1 is SGHRS and CDR2 is YFSETQ. V shed 7 bases and J 0 bases; nucleotides not matched to a gene: 15. The CDR3 reads CASARSQGDSLNTEAFF. CDR3 DNA sequence: TGCGCCAGCGCCAGGTCGCAGGGGGACTCCCTGAACACTGAAGCTTTCTTT.

This chain joins TRBV7-2 and TRBJ1-1; 7 bases align to TRBD1. CDR1 SGHTA and CDR2 FQGNSA come from the germline V gene. Losses at the gene ends were 0 bases for V and 1 base for J; bases not matched to a gene: 2. The CDR3 covers 15 residues. In DNA, the CDR3 is TGTGCCAGCAGCTTAGCCGGGACAGCGAACACTGAAGCTTTCTTT. Translated, it gives CASSLAGTANTEAFF.

The V and J genes are TRBV15 and TRBJ1-1; TRBD1 aligns across 11 bases. The trim removed 1 base at V and 11 bases at J, leaving 12 bases unmatched. The V gene's germline CDR1 is LNHNV and CDR2 YYDKDF (reference sequence). This CDR3 comprises 16 residues. The CDR3 here is CATSRGIGQGAYPAFF. The DNA of the CDR3 is TGTGCCACCAGCAGAGGCATAGGACAGGGGGCCTATCCCGCTTTCTTT.

The chain uses TRBV6-1 and TRBJ1-2; weak D call: TRBD1 (5 bases). The germline V and J ends were trimmed by 1 base and 4 bases, with 13 bases remaining between them. Per germline, CDR1 MNHNS and CDR2 SASEGT. This CDR3 comprises 15 residues. The CDR3 coding sequence is TGTGCCAGCAGTGAAGGGCAGGGAAGTATCTATGGCTACACCTTC. Translating gives CASSEGQGSIYGYTF.

This chain links TRBV5-4 with TRBJ2-1; perhaps TRBD1 as D (5 bases). The CDR3 loop spans 15 amino acids. The V end lost 0 bases, the J end lost 6 bases, and 13 bases lay between the germline ends. Germline lookup yields CDR1 SGHNT and CDR2 YYREEE (reference sequence). The CDR3: CASSLGWGVGNEQFF. The DNA for the CDR3 is TGTGCCAGCAGCTTGGGGTGGGGCGTCGGCAATGAGCAGTTCTTC.

The genes are TRBV12-5 and TRBJ2-5, with 10 positions matching TRBD2. Unmatched junction bases numbered 8, after V lost 6 bases and J lost 1 base. The CDR3 has 16 residues. Germline V gene data show CDR1 as LGHNT and CDR2 as FRNRAP. The CDR3 DNA reads TGTGCTAGTGGCTTTTCTAGCGGGAGTTCCCAAGAGACCCAGTACTTC. It translates to CASGFSSGSSQETQYF.

The V gene is TRBV9, the J gene TRBJ1-1, with TRBD1 as a possible D gene (5 bases). There are 16 residues in the CDR3. The germline V and J ends were trimmed by 4 bases and 6 bases, with 22 bases remaining between them. Germline CDR1 is SGDLS and CDR2 is YYNGEE. The DNA of the CDR3 is TGTGCCAGCAGCCGTCTCGGGGCGCGGGGTAGGGCTGAAGCTTTCTTT. Protein sequence: CASSRLGARGRAEAFF.

The chain employs TRBV10-1 and TRBJ2-1; 8 bases are a match to TRBD1. This CDR3 comprises 16 residues. The V segment lost 3 bases and the J segment 7 bases; nucleotides outside the gene matches: 11. Germline CDR1 WNHNN, CDR2 SYGVQD (reference sequence). The CDR3 coding sequence is TGCGCCAGCAGTGATCAGGGACGGACAGGGATAAATGAGCAGTTCTTC. It translates to CASSDQGRTGINEQFF.

This clone was observed a handful of times. This chain connects TRBV6-6 to TRBJ2-5, with D perhaps matching TRBD2 (5 bases). Germline lookup yields CDR1 MNHNY and CDR2 SVGAGI (reference sequence). V dropped 6 bases and J dropped 4 bases, with 9 bases sitting between them. The CDR3 consists of 12 residues. The CDR3 spells CASRLVGETQYF. CDR3 nucleotide sequence: TGTGCCAGCAGACTAGTGGGAGAGACCCAGTACTTC.

This clone was counted a few times. The J gene is TRBJ2-2, the V gene TRBV5-6; the match to TRBD1 covers 8 bases. Trimming cost V 2 bases and J 4 bases; bases outside gene matches: 4. In germline, CDR1 is SGHDT, CDR2 YYEEEE. This CDR3 comprises 15 residues. This CDR3 reads CASSFGDRLTGELFF. In nucleotides, the CDR3 is TGTGCCAGCAGCTTTGGGGACAGGCTCACCGGGGAGCTGTTTTTT.

This chain uses TRBV25-1 with TRBJ2-3; TRBD2 matches at 7 bases. CDR1 is MGHDK, CDR2 SYGVNS, per germline. With V trimmed by 3 bases and J by 2 bases, 11 bases remained unmatched. The CDR3 is 17 amino acids. The CDR3 nucleotides are TGTGCCAGCAGTGACCGTGCTCGGCTAGCGGACACAGATACGCAGTATTTT. Residues: CASSDRARLADTDTQYF.

V and J are TRBV10-3 and TRBJ2-3; 8 nucleotides align to TRBD2. This CDR3 region has 14 residues. The V gene end was trimmed by 7 bases and the J gene end by 4 bases; junction bases not matched to a gene: 7. The germline V gene has CDR1 ENHRY and CDR2 SYGVKD. CDR3 sequence reads: CAITRGALSDTQYF. For the CDR3, the DNA is TGTGCCATCACGCGGGGGGCCCTGTCAGATACGCAGTATTTT.

V usage is TRBV6-1 and J usage is TRBJ1-6; 11 nucleotides line up with TRBD1. Germline V gene sequence: CDR1 MNHNS, CDR2 SASEGT. J gave up 9 bases and V 3 bases, and 4 bases lay outside the gene matches. There are 15 residues in the CDR3. CDR3 in amino acids: CASSEGQGDSSPLHF. CDR3 nucleotide sequence: TGTGCCAGCAGTGAGGGACAGGGGGATAGTTCACCCCTCCACTTT.

This clone has a single count. The chain employs TRBV27 and TRBJ1-4; a possible D gene is TRBD1 (5 bases). V was cut by 8 bases and J by 7 bases, with 17 bases left in between. Germline V gene sequence: CDR1 MNHEY, CDR2 SMNVEV (reference sequence). The CDR3 runs 14 residues. The CDR3 loop reads CASAEKGFGEKLFF. CDR3 coding DNA: TGTGCCAGCGCCGAGAAGGGGTTTGGTGAAAAACTGTTTTTT.

This clone was recorded once. The chain is built from TRBV6-5 and TRBJ1-2; unclear D gene. Per germline, CDR1 MNHEY and CDR2 SVGAGI. The CDR3 spans 15 residues. Trimming took 2 bases from V and 4 from J, leaving 14 bases between them. This chain's CDR3 is CASSYGPGGFYGYTF. The CDR3 DNA reads as TGTGCCAGCAGTTACGGTCCGGGAGGATTCTATGGCTACACCTTC.

V and J are TRBV9 and TRBJ1-4; the D gene is possibly TRBD1 (5 bases). The length of the CDR3 is 14 residues. V gave up 2 bases and J gave up 7 bases, with 12 bases separating them. CDR1 and CDR2 from the germline V gene are SGDLS and YYNGEE. The CDR3: CASSVRPGGEKLFF. CDR3 nucleotides: TGTGCCAGCAGCGTCAGGCCCGGGGGTGAAAAACTGTTTTTT.

The rearrangement links TRBV5-1 to TRBJ1-2; D remains unclear. The CDR3 covers 14 residues. Germline CDR1 SGHRS, CDR2 YFSETQ. The V end lost 0 bases, the J end lost 3 bases, and 9 bases lay between the germline ends. The CDR3 here is CASSLVGEYYGYTF. CDR3 bases: TGCGCCAGCAGCTTGGTCGGGGAGTACTATGGCTACACCTTC.

V gene TRBV28 combines with J gene TRBJ2-3; D gene ambiguous. V lost 5 bases, J lost 7 bases, and 10 bases lay in between. The CDR3 is 12 amino acids. CDR1 and CDR2 from the germline V gene are MDHEN and SYDVKM. CDR3 nucleotides: TGTGCCAGCAGTCCAAGCCTCTATACGCAGTATTTT. This translates into CASSPSLYTQYF.

The chain couples TRBV7-3 to TRBJ1-2, with D possibly matching TRBD1 (5 bases). There are 12 residues in the CDR3. The V gene's germline CDR1 is SGHTA and CDR2 FQGTGA. The V end lost 8 bases, the J end lost 8 bases, and 15 bases lay between the germline ends. CDR3 loop: CASAPRSGGYTF. CDR3 sequence (DNA): TGTGCCAGCGCCCCACGGTCAGGGGGCTACACCTTC.

The count of this clone is one. Here the CDR3 reads CASSHPRDTLSFAQYF. The CDR3 bases are TGCGCCAGCAGCCACCCCCGGGACACCCTCTCCTTCGCGCAGTATTTT. The chain joins TRBV4-1 to TRBJ2-3; TRBD1 might be the D (6 bases). V lost 3 bases and J 10 bases, leaving 23 bases between the germline ends. This CDR3 is built from 16 residues. Germline V lookup: CDR1 MGHRA, CDR2 YSYEKL.